The 4 T cell receptor beta chains reported below all come from one sample, sequenced in a study of graft-versus-host responses after intestinal transplantation (dated by TCRdb to the early 2020s). Library creation used the immunoSEQ multiplex PCR assay. Drawn from immuneACCESS, this table holds only the in-frame rearrangements with V and J called that TCRdb kept. Clones are partly lost; checked studies trace under half to an unresolved V gene and leave the rest unexplained. The sample includes 80,000 or so clones, with about 92% observed a single time. 0.69% of the sample belongs to the ten largest clones. The source material was PBMCs, sampled 98 days after intestinal transplantation. Every receptor here comes from a human patient who received an intestinal transplant, so some T cells may come from the graft donor.

This chain connects TRBV4-1 to TRBJ2-5; D perhaps matches TRBD2 (7 bases). CDR3 size: 16 residues. Trimming cost V 0 bases and J 5 bases, with 16 bases left between them. CDR1 MGHRA and CDR2 YSYEKL come from the germline V gene. CDR3 nucleotides: TGCGCCAGCAGCCAAGAACCCCAACAGGGAGGGGAGACCCAGTACTTC. It yields the protein CASSQEPQQGGETQYF.

This rearrangement joins TRBV7-3 to TRBJ2-7; a weak D match, TRBD1 (6 bases). This CDR3 comprises 15 residues. Germline CDR1 is SGHTA and CDR2 is FQGTGA. Trimming left V 2 bases short and J 6 bases short, with 17 bases between. Written as DNA, the CDR3 is TGTGCCAGCAGCTTAGAGTTTACAGGGTATCGCGAGCAGTACTTC. Amino acids: CASSLEFTGYREQYF.

The chain links TRBV7-9 to TRBJ2-2; D unclear. Trimming shortened V by 0 bases and J by 0 bases, and 14 bases separated the two germline ends. Germline V gene sequence: CDR1 SEHNR, CDR2 FQNEAQ (reference sequence). The CDR3 runs 18 residues. CDR3 region: CASSLAGKKRTNTGELFF. In DNA, the CDR3 is TGTGCCAGCAGCTTAGCGGGAAAGAAGAGGACGAACACCGGGGAGCTGTTTTTT. The entire variable domain, with the rest obtained from reference TRBV7-9 and TRBJ2-2, is as follows: DTGVSQNPRHKITKRGQNVTFRCDPISEHNRLYWYRQTLGQGPEFLTYFQNEAQLEKSRLLSDRFSAERPKGSFSTLEIQRTEQGDSAMYLCASSLAGKKRTNTGELFFGEGSRLTVL.

The V call is TRBV18, the J call TRBJ2-3; D not certain. The CDR3 length is 12 residues. CDR1 and CDR2 from the germline V gene are KGHSH and LQKENI. Trimming pared 0 bases from V and 2 bases from J, leaving 0 bases between. CDR3 sequence (DNA): TGTGCCAGCTCACCACCCACAGATACGCAGTATTTT. Translated: CASSPPTDTQYF. The whole variable domain, filled in from reference TRBV18 and TRBJ2-3, reads NAGVMQNPRHLVRRRGQEARLRCSPMKGHSHVYWYRQLPEEGLKFMVYLQKENIIDESGMPKERFSAEFPKEGPSILRIQQVVRGDSAAYFCASSPPTDTQYFGPGTRLTVL.